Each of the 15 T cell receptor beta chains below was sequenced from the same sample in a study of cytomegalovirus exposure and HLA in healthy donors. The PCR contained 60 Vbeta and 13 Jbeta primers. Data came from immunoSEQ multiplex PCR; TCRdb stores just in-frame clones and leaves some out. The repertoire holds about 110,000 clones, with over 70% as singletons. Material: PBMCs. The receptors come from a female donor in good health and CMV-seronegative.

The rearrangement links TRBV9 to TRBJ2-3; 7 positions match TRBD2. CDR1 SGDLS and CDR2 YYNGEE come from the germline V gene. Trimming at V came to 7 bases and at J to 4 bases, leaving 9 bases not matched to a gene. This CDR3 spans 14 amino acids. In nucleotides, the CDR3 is TGTGCCAGCCCCTCCCGGGGGGAACCAGATACGCAGTATTTT. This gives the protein CASPSRGEPDTQYF.

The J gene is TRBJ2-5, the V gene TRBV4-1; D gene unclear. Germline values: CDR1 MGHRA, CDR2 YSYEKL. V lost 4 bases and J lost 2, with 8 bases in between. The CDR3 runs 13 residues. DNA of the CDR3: TGCGCCAGCAGCCCACGGGTACAAGAGACCCAGTACTTC. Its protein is CASSPRVQETQYF.

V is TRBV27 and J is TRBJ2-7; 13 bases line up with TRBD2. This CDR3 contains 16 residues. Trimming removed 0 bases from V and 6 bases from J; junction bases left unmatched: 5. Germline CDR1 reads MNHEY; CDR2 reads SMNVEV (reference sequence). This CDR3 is CASSLSPGLAGREQYF. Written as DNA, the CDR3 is TGTGCCAGCAGTTTATCTCCGGGACTAGCGGGACGCGAGCAGTACTTC.

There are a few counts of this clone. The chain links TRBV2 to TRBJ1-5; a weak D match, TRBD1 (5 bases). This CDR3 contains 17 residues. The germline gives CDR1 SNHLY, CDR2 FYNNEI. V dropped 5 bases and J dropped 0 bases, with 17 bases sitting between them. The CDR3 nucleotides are TGTGCCAGCAGTCCGGGGGAAAAGGGCTATAGCAATCAGCCCCAGCATTTT. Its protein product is CASSPGEKGYSNQPQHF. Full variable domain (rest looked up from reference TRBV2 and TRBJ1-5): EPEVTQTPSHQVTQMGQEVILRCVPISNHLYFYWYRQILGQKVEFLVSFYNNEISEKSEIFDDQFSVERPDGSNFTLKIRSTKLEDSAMYFCASSPGEKGYSNQPQHFGDGTRLSIL.

The CDR3, as DNA: TGCGCCAGCAGCGCGGGACTAGCGGGAGGGCTAACCTACGAGCAGTACTTC. It is translated as CASSAGLAGGLTYEQYF. The chain uses TRBV5-1 and TRBJ2-7; 16 nucleotides align to TRBD2. The CDR3 runs to 17 residues. V was clipped by 4 bases and J by 2 bases; unmatched bases: 6. The germline V gene has CDR1 SGHRS and CDR2 YFSETQ.

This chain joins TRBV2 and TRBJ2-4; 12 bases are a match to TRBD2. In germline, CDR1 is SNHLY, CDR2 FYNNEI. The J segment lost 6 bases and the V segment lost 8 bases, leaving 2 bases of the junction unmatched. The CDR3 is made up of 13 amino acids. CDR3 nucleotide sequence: TGTGCCAGCGAGACTAGCGGGAGAAACATTCAGTACTTC. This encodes CASETSGRNIQYF.

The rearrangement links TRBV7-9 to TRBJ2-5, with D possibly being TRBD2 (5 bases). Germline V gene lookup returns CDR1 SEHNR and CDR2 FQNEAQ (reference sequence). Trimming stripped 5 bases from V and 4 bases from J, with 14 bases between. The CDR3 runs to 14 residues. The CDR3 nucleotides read TGTGCCAGCAGCAACCTCGGGGAACGAGAGACCCAGTACTTC. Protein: CASSNLGERETQYF.

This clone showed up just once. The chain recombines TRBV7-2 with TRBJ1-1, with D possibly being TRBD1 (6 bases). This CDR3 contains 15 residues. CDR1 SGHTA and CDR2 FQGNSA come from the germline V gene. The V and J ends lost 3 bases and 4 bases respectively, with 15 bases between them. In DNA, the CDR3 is TGTGCCAGCAGCTTCGAGGGGGGGCGCGGCACTGAAGCTTTCTTT. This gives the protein CASSFEGGRGTEAFF. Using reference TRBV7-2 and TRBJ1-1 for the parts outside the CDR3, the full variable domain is GAGVSQSPSNKVTEKGKDVELRCDPISGHTALYWYRQSLGQGLEFLIYFQGNSAPDKSGLPSDRFSAERTGGSVSTLTIQRTQQEDSAVYLCASSFEGGRGTEAFFGQGTRLTVV.

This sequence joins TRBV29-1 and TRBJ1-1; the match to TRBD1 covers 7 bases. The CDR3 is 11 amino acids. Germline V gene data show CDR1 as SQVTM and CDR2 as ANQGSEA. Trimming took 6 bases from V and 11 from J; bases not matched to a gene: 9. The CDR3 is CSVGSDRRAFF. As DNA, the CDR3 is TGCAGCGTAGGATCGGACAGGAGGGCTTTCTTT.

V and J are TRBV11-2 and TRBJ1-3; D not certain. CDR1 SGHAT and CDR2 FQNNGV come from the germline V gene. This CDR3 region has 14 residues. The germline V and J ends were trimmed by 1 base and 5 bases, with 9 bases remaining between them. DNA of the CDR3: TGTGCCAGCAGCTTAGTGCCGGAGAGAAACACCATATATTTT. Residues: CASSLVPERNTIYF.

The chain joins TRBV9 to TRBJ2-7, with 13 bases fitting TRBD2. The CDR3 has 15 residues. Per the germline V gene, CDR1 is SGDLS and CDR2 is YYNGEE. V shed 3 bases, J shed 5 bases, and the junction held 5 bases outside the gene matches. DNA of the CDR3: TGTGCCAGCAGCGCCCCCGGGACTAGCGGGAACGAGCAGTACTTC. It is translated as CASSAPGTSGNEQYF.

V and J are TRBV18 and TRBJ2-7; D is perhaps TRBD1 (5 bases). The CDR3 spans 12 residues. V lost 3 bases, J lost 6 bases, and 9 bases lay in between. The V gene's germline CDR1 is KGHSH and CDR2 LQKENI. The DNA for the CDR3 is TGTGCCAGCTCACCCCAGGGAAGCGAGCAGTACTTC. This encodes CASSPQGSEQYF.

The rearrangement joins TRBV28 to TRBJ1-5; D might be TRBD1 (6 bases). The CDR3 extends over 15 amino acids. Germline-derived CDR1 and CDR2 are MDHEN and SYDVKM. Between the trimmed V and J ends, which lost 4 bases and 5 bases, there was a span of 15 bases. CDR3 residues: CASSSSSTGHQPQHF. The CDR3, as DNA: TGTGCCAGCAGTTCATCCTCGACAGGTCATCAGCCCCAGCATTTT.

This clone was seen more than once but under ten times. CDR3 region: CASSQWDRESQETQYF. The CDR3 DNA follows: TGTGCCAGCAGCCAGTGGGACAGGGAGTCCCAAGAGACCCAGTACTTC. V usage is TRBV9 and J usage is TRBJ2-5; 9 bases fit TRBD1. Germline V gene sequence: CDR1 SGDLS, CDR2 YYNGEE. This CDR3 has 16 residues. The J segment lost 1 base and the V segment lost 4 bases, leaving 8 bases of the junction unmatched.

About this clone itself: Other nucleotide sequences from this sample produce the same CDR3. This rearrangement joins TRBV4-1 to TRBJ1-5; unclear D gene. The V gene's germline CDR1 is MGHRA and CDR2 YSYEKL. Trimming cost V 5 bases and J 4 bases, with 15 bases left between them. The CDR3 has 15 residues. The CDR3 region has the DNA TGCGCCAGCAGCTCTCTTGGAACAGAGAATCAGCCCCAGCATTTT. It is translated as CASSSLGTENQPQHF.